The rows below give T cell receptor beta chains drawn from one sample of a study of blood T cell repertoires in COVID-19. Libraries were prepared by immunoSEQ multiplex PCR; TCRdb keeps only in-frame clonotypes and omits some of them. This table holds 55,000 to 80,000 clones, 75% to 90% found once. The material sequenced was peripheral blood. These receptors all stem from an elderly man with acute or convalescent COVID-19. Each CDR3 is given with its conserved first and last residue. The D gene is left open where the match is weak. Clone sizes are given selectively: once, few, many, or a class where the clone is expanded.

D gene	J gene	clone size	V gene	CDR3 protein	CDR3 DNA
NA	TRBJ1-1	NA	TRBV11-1	CASSLQGIGTEAFF	TGTGCCAGCAGCTTACAGGGTATCGGCACTGAAGCTTTCTTT
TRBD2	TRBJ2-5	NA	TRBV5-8	CASSRGTSGSQETQYF	TGTGCCAGCAGCCGAGGGACTAGCGGGAGCCAAGAGACCCAGTACTTC
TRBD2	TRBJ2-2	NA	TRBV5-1	CASSPGLAGVHGELFF	TGCGCCAGCAGCCCGGGACTAGCGGGAGTACACGGGGAGCTGTTTTTT
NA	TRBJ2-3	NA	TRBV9	CASSVGAQNSLDTQYF	TGTGCCAGCAGCGTAGGGGCGCAGAATTCGTTAGATACGCAGTATTTT
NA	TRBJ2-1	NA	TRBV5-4	CASSKSLESSYNEQFF	TGTGCCAGCAGCAAATCGTTAGAGAGCTCCTACAATGAGCAGTTCTTC
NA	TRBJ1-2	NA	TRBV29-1	CSVTISASGGYTF	TGCAGCGTGACAATTAGCGCTTCGGGAGGCTACACCTTC
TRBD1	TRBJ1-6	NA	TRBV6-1	CASSEVGQGYSPLHF	TGTGCCAGCAGTGAAGTGGGACAGGGGTATTCACCCCTCCACTTT
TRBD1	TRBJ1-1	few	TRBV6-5	CASSYSDRMNTEAFF	TGTGCCAGCAGTTACTCGGACAGGATGAACACTGAAGCTTTCTTT
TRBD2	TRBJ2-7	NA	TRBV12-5	CASGSLQRESAYEQYF	TGTGCTAGTGGTTCCCTTCAGCGGGAGTCGGCCTACGAGCAGTACTTC
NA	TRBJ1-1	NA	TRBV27	CASSLYSYTEAFF	TGTGCCAGCAGTTTATACAGTTACACTGAAGCTTTCTTT
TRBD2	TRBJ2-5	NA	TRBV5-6	CASSPGGARETQYF	TGTGCCAGCAGCCCCGGGGGGGCAAGGGAGACCCAGTACTTC
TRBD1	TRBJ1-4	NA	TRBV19	CASSTFGQGSNEKLFF	TGTGCCAGTAGTACATTCGGACAGGGGAGTAATGAAAAACTGTTTTTT
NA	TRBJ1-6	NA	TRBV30	CAWSVKWFRGESPLHF	TGTGCCTGGAGTGTAAAGTGGTTCAGGGGAGAGTCACCCCTCCACTTT
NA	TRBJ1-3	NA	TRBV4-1	CASSQGAARAGNTIYF	TGCGCCAGCAGCCAAGGCGCCGCCAGGGCTGGAAACACCATATATTTT
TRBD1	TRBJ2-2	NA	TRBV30	CAWSRQGGGELFF	TGTGCCTGGAGTCGACAGGGGGGCGGGGAGCTGTTTTTT
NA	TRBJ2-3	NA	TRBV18	CASSPGTQDTQYF	TGTGCCAGCTCACCTGGGACACAAGATACGCAGTATTTT
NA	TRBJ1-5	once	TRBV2	CASSDRVQPQHF	TGTGCCAGCAGTGATCGTGTTCAGCCCCAGCATTTT
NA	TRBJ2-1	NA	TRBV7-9	CASSLAMSKSSYNEQFF	TGTGCCAGCAGCTTAGCGATGTCGAAGAGCTCCTACAATGAGCAGTTCTTC
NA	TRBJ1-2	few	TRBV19	CASSIMAGRHHGYTF	TGTGCCAGTAGTATTATGGCCGGGAGGCATCACGGCTACACCTTC
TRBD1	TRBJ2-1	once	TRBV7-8	CASRPGQGKNEQFF	TGTGCCAGCAGACCTGGACAGGGTAAAAATGAGCAGTTCTTC
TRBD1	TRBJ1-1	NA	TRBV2	CASNGQGNTEAFF	TGTGCCAGCAATGGACAGGGAAACACTGAAGCTTTCTTT
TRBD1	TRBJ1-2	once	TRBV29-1	CSASGQGGDYGYTF	TGCAGCGCTTCGGGACAGGGCGGAGACTATGGCTACACCTTC
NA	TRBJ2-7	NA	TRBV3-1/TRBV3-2	CASSRGGSEQYF	TGTGCCAGCAGCCGGGGCGGTTCCGAGCAGTACTTC
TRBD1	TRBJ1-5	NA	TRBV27	CASSLQGGLGQPQHF	TGTGCCAGCAGTTTACAAGGGGGCTTGGGTCAGCCCCAGCATTTT
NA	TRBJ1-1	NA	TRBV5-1	CASSLFGGAQSEAFF	TGCGCCAGCAGCTTGTTCGGGGGGGCGCAAAGTGAAGCTTTCTTT
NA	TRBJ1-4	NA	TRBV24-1	CATSDSLDSGAEKLFF	TGTGCCACCAGTGATTCTCTTGACAGTGGGGCTGAAAAACTGTTTTTT
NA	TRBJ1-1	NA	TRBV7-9	CASSFTGSTEAFF	TGTGCCAGCAGTTTTACAGGGAGTACTGAAGCTTTCTTT
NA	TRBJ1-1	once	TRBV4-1	CASSQAVMNTEAFF	TGCGCCAGCAGCCAAGCTGTTATGAACACTGAAGCTTTCTTT
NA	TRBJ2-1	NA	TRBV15	CATSRIPLVSSYNEQFF	TGTGCCACCAGCAGAATTCCCCTCGTTAGCTCCTACAATGAGCAGTTCTTC
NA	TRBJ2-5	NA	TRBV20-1	CSGRIGETQYF	TGCAGTGGGAGAATCGGAGAGACCCAGTACTTC
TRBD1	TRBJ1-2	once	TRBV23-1	CASGLQGARGYTF	TGCGCCAGCGGACTACAGGGGGCGCGGGGCTACACCTTC
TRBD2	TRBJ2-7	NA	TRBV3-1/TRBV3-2	CASSQGLKRLAGFYEQYF	TGTGCCAGCAGCCAAGGGCTAAAGCGACTAGCGGGCTTCTACGAGCAGTACTTC
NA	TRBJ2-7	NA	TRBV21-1	CASSKGLAGGTYEQYF	TGTGCCAGCAGCAAAGGACTAGCGGGAGGTACCTACGAGCAGTACTTC
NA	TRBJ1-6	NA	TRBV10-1	CASSDSRDSPLHF	TGCGCCAGCAGTGACAGTCGGGATTCACCCCTCCACTTT
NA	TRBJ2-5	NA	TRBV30	CAWSVDSRETQYF	TGTGCCTGGAGTGTAGACAGTCGCGAGACCCAGTACTTC
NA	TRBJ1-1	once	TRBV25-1	CASRRKLEAFF	TGTGCCAGCAGGAGGAAGCTTGAAGCTTTCTTT
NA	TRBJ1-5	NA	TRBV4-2	CASSQGVQVYSNQPQHF	TGTGCCAGCAGCCAAGGGGTACAGGTTTATAGCAATCAGCCCCAGCATTTT